Each of the 32 T cell receptor beta chains below was sequenced from the same sample in a study of beta chain features in type 1 diabetes. The whole isolated RNA underwent reverse transcription, so sequencing captured expressed TCRB transcripts. Measured with immunoSEQ multiplex PCR; TCRdb has only the in-frame clones, and not every one. The repertoire includes about 930,000 clones, roughly 16% of them detected once, and 0.02% to 0.03% sits in the top ten. The sequencing input was naive CD4+ T cells from blood. These receptors were obtained from a woman aged 18-29 years in good health.

The chain carries TRBV6-6 and TRBJ2-5; no clear D gene. V lost 2 bases to trimming and J lost 4 bases, with 5 bases between them. The CDR3 has 12 residues. The germline CDR1 and CDR2 sequences are MNHNY and SVGAGI (reference sequence). The CDR3 nucleotides read TGTGCCAGCAGTTACCCTCGAGAGACCCAGTACTTC. Translating gives CASSYPRETQYF.

This chain joins TRBV4-2 and TRBJ2-1; 7 bases are shared with TRBD1. V lost 4 bases to trimming and J lost 6 bases; unmatched junction nucleotides: 6. In germline, CDR1 is LGHNA, CDR2 YNFKEQ. The CDR3 is 14 residues long. CDR3 sequence (DNA): TGTGCCAGCAGCCCAATAGGGACAGTCAATGAGCAGTTCTTC. Its protein is CASSPIGTVNEQFF.

The V gene is TRBV19, the J gene TRBJ1-5, with a weak D call TRBD1 (5 bases). Germline CDR1 LNHDA, CDR2 SQIVND (reference sequence). V was trimmed by 5 bases and J by 0 bases, leaving 11 bases between them. The length of the CDR3 is 15 residues. The CDR3 is CASSDGAVSNQPQHF. For the CDR3, the DNA is TGTGCCAGTAGTGACGGGGCAGTTAGCAATCAGCCCCAGCATTTT.

CDR3 bases: TGTGCCAGTATGCTAGCGGGAGGGCCGAATGAGCAGTTCTTC. Its translation is CASMLAGGPNEQFF. This sequence joins TRBV19 and TRBJ2-1, with TRBD2 matching over 12 bases. Germline V gene sequence: CDR1 LNHDA, CDR2 SQIVND (reference sequence). V shed 7 bases and J 7 bases; nucleotides not matched to a gene: 5. This CDR3 region has 14 residues.

This clone has more than one count but fewer than ten. This specimen includes other DNA sequences encoding the same CDR3. This chain links TRBV7-9 with TRBJ2-7; TRBD1 agrees at 10 bases. Germline V gives CDR1 SEHNR, CDR2 FQNEAQ (reference sequence). This CDR3 region has 14 residues. J gave up 4 bases and V 1 base, and 1 base lay outside the gene matches. The DNA for the CDR3 is TGTGCCAGCAGCTTAGGGGACAGGGGTTACGAGCAGTACTTC. It translates to CASSLGDRGYEQYF.

J is TRBJ2-1 and V is TRBV21-1; TRBD2 reflects the table's D call only, with no check against the DNA. TRBV21-1 is given as a pseudogene. The CDR3 contains 15 residues. The CDR3 loop reads CASSWAASGRNEQFF. DNA for the CDR3: TGTGCCAGCAGCTGGGCGGCTAGCGGGAGAAATGAGCAGTTCTTC.

This clone turned up a few times. The chain is built from TRBV6-1 and TRBJ2-2; D not certain. The CDR3 extends over 13 amino acids. Trimming took off 4 bases at V and 1 base at J, with 4 bases between the two ends. The germline CDR1 and CDR2 sequences are MNHNS and SASEGT. The CDR3 DNA is TGTGCCAGCAGTGTCAGGAACACCGGGGAGCTGTTTTTT. Translation gives CASSVRNTGELFF.

This chain connects TRBV5-1 to TRBJ2-7, with TRBD1 identical over 7 bases. The CDR3 contains 13 residues. With 2 bases clipped from V and 2 bases from J, the junction kept 1 base outside the gene matches. The germline CDR1 and CDR2 sequences are SGHRS and YFSETQ. The DNA of the CDR3 is TGCGCCAGCAGCTTCGACAGGGCCTACGAGCAGTACTTC. This codes for CASSFDRAYEQYF.

The genes are TRBV30 and TRBJ2-5; TRBD1 aligns across 11 bases. This CDR3 region has 15 residues. The trim removed 3 bases at V and 4 bases at J, leaving 7 bases unmatched. CDR1 is GTSNPN and CDR2 is SVGIG in the germline V gene (reference sequence). In DNA, the CDR3 is TGTGCCTGGAGACCCGGACAGGGGGCACGAGAGACCCAGTACTTC. This encodes CAWRPGQGARETQYF.

The chain has TRBV6-5 and TRBJ2-7, with D unresolved. With 10 bases removed from V and 6 bases from J, the gap between germline ends came to 19 bases. Germline V gene lookup returns CDR1 MNHEY and CDR2 SVGAGI. The CDR3 spans 13 residues. CDR3 DNA: TGTGCCACATCCGATGATCAGAGGCTCGAGCAGTACTTC. It codes for CATSDDQRLEQYF.

The chain employs TRBV7-2 and TRBJ2-3; tentatively, D is TRBD2 (5 bases). V shed 5 bases and J shed 2 bases, with 8 bases lying between them. This CDR3 has 13 amino acids. Germline CDR1 is SGHTA and CDR2 is FQGNSA. Written as DNA, the CDR3 is TGTGCCAGCAGCGGGAGCTTCACAGATACGCAGTATTTT. Its translation: CASSGSFTDTQYF.

This clone has only a few counts. The chain is built from TRBV11-3 and TRBJ2-7; 10 bases map to TRBD1. The ends lost 1 base at V and 4 bases at J; junction bases unmatched: 1. The CDR3 has 14 amino acids. CDR1 SGHNT and CDR2 YENEEA come from the germline V gene. The CDR3 DNA sequence: TGTGCCAGCAGCTTAGGGACAGGGGGGTACGAGCAGTACTTC. Its translation: CASSLGTGGYEQYF.

The gene calls are TRBV7-9 and TRBJ2-1; D could derive from TRBD1 or TRBD2 (5 bases each). Trimming pared 4 bases from V and 7 bases from J, leaving 17 bases between. The germline V gene has CDR1 SEHNR and CDR2 FQNEAQ (reference sequence). This CDR3 comprises 15 residues. Here the CDR3 DNA reads TGTGCCAGCAGCTATAGGCCGGGACCGCAAAATGAGCAGTTCTTC. Its translation is CASSYRPGPQNEQFF.

This clone has more than one count but fewer than ten. The chain employs TRBV5-1 and TRBJ2-3; the match to TRBD2 covers 7 bases. Germline-derived CDR1 and CDR2 are SGHRS and YFSETQ. This CDR3 comprises 15 residues. J gave up 4 bases and V 3 bases, and 8 bases lay outside the gene matches. DNA of the CDR3: TGCGCCAGCAGCTCGGGGGGAAGGCACTCAGATACGCAGTATTTT. Residues: CASSSGGRHSDTQYF. The full variable domain, in which reference TRBV5-1 and TRBJ2-3 provide the parts outside the CDR3, is KAGVTQTPRYLIKTRGQQVTLSCSPISGHRSVSWYQQTPGQGLQFLFEYFSETQRNKGNFPGRFSGRQFSNSRSEMNVSTLELGDSALYLCASSSGGRHSDTQYFGPGTRLTVL.

The chain joins TRBV12-5 to TRBJ2-1; 7 nucleotides line up with TRBD1. CDR1 is LGHNT, CDR2 FRNRAP, per germline. With 5 bases clipped from V and 4 bases from J, the junction kept 11 bases outside the gene matches. CDR3 size: 16 residues. The CDR3 spells CASGQSTGSRYNEQFF. The CDR3 coding sequence is TGTGCTAGTGGTCAGTCGACAGGGTCTAGGTACAATGAGCAGTTCTTC.

This clone has only a few counts. This chain uses TRBV15 with TRBJ2-3, with D uncertain. Germline V CDR1 and CDR2: LNHNV, YYDKDF (reference sequence). The CDR3 has 14 residues. V was cut by 2 bases and J by 3 bases, with 9 bases left in between. CDR3 sequence (DNA): TGTGCCACCAGCAGATCCCAGGTGACAGATACGCAGTATTTT. The encoded protein is CATSRSQVTDTQYF.

The chain is built from TRBV29-1 and TRBJ1-4, with a possible D match to TRBD1 (5 bases). This CDR3 contains 14 residues. The germline V gene has CDR1 SQVTM and CDR2 ANQGSEA. The V and J ends lost 7 bases and 0 bases respectively, with 12 bases between them. Written as DNA, the CDR3 is TGCAGCGCGGGCGGGGGTGCAACTAATGAAAAACTGTTTTTT. Translating gives CSAGGGATNEKLFF.

The chain recombines TRBV5-6 with TRBJ1-5; 8 bases map to TRBD1. This CDR3 contains 14 residues. Germline V gene lookup returns CDR1 SGHDT and CDR2 YYEEEE. J was trimmed by 5 bases and V by 6 bases; bases with no gene match: 7. The CDR3 nucleotides read TGTGCCAGCAAGAAGACAGGGGTAGATCAGCCCCAGCATTTT. This translates into CASKKTGVDQPQHF.

The CDR3 reads CRASRVNEQFF. Here the CDR3 DNA reads TGCAGGGCATCGAGGGTAAATGAGCAGTTCTTC. This sequence joins TRBV20-1 and TRBJ2-1, with a possible D match to TRBD2 (5 bases). Germline values: CDR1 DFQATT, CDR2 SNEGSKA (reference sequence). The CDR3 extends over 11 amino acids.

This clone came up a few times. This chain uses TRBV25-1 with TRBJ2-2; D is possibly TRBD2 (6 bases). The CDR3 length is 15 residues. CDR1 and CDR2 (germline): MGHDK, SYGVNS. V was shortened by 3 bases and J by 5 bases, with 13 bases between the two germline ends. The chain's CDR3 is CASSEPGEVTGELFF. In nucleotides, the CDR3 is TGTGCCAGCAGTGAGCCGGGAGAGGTAACCGGGGAGCTGTTTTTT.

The chain is built from TRBV2 and TRBJ1-4; D gene uncertain. Trimming took off 4 bases at V and 4 bases at J, with 1 base between the two ends. This CDR3 has 11 residues. Germline assignment: CDR1 SNHLY and CDR2 FYNNEI. Here the CDR3 DNA reads TGTGCCAGCAGTGGTAATGAAAAACTGTTTTTT. Amino acid sequence: CASSGNEKLFF.

This clone turned up a few times. V and J are TRBV11-1 and TRBJ2-4, with 7 bases identical to TRBD1. The CDR3 is made up of 16 amino acids. Germline trimming cut 1 base from V and 4 bases from J; bases unmatched to any gene: 7. Germline V gene lookup returns CDR1 SGHAT and CDR2 FQDESV (reference sequence). The CDR3 bases are TGTGCCAGCAGCTTAGTTTGGCACAGGGGTAAAAACATTCAGTACTTC. Protein: CASSLVWHRGKNIQYF.

This clone showed up just a few times. The chain carries TRBV4-2 and TRBJ2-1; no reliable D call. Germline V CDR1 and CDR2: LGHNA, YNFKEQ. The CDR3 runs to 15 residues. The V and J ends lost 8 bases and 0 bases respectively, with 14 bases between them. Here the CDR3 reads CASDPSDGSYNEQFF. The CDR3 DNA sequence: TGTGCCAGCGACCCCTCCGACGGCTCCTACAATGAGCAGTTCTTC.

The chain carries TRBV5-1 and TRBJ2-3; D is unresolved. Per germline, CDR1 SGHRS and CDR2 YFSETQ. This CDR3 has 14 residues. Trimming stripped 4 bases from V and 0 bases from J, with 9 bases between. CDR3 DNA sequence: TGCGCCAGCAGCCCCACTGCTAGCACAGATACGCAGTATTTT. It translates to CASSPTASTDTQYF.

This clone came up a few times. The chain carries TRBV7-2 and TRBJ1-2; TRBD1 aligns across 10 bases. J lost 8 bases, V lost 5 bases, and 5 bases had no gene match. Germline V lookup: CDR1 SGHTA, CDR2 FQGNSA. The CDR3 is 13 residues long. CDR3 DNA: TGTGCCAGCAGCGGGGACAGGGGTTGGGGCTACACCTTC. The encoded protein is CASSGDRGWGYTF.

Comments on this clone: Other DNA sequences in the same sample also yield this CDR3. The V call is TRBV4-1, the J call TRBJ1-5; 7 positions match TRBD1. Germline lookup yields CDR1 MGHRA and CDR2 YSYEKL. Trimming cost V 4 bases and J 2 bases; bases outside gene matches: 2. The CDR3 is 14 amino acids. This chain's CDR3 is CASSPTGGNQPQHF. The CDR3 coding sequence is TGCGCCAGCAGCCCCACAGGGGGCAATCAGCCCCAGCATTTT.

The gene calls are TRBV6-5 and TRBJ1-2; no reliable D call. Trimming pared 0 bases from V and 4 bases from J, leaving 15 bases between. The CDR3 consists of 16 residues. Germline loops: CDR1 MNHEY, CDR2 SVGAGI. The CDR3 region has the DNA TGTGCCAGCAGTTACTCGACTCTTTCGGGAGTCTATGGCTACACCTTC. Translating gives CASSYSTLSGVYGYTF.

CDR3 sequence: CASSQVDQYNEQFF. CDR3 coding DNA: TGCGCCAGCAGCCAAGTGGACCAGTACAATGAGCAGTTCTTC. This sequence joins TRBV4-1 and TRBJ2-1; D remains unclear. V lost 1 base and J lost 4, with 8 bases in between. This CDR3 is 14 amino acids long. CDR1 MGHRA and CDR2 YSYEKL come from the germline V gene.

V usage is TRBV5-1 and J usage is TRBJ2-3; possibly TRBD2 for D (5 bases). V gave up 3 bases and J gave up 0 bases, with 14 bases separating them. The CDR3 spans 16 residues. Germline assignment: CDR1 SGHRS and CDR2 YFSETQ. CDR3 bases: TGCGCCAGCAGCTGGGGAGTGGGCCATAGCACAGATACGCAGTATTTT. Its protein product is CASSWGVGHSTDTQYF.

V is TRBV27 and J is TRBJ2-1; TRBD2 aligns across 8 bases. The germline V gene encodes CDR1 MNHEY and CDR2 SMNVEV (reference sequence). The CDR3 is 13 residues long. Germline trimming cut 6 bases from V and 9 bases from J; bases unmatched to any gene: 7. This chain's CDR3 is CASRPGLEREQFF. CDR3 DNA sequence: TGTGCCAGCAGACCGGGACTAGAACGTGAGCAGTTCTTC.

The chain has TRBV4-2 and TRBJ2-4; perhaps TRBD1 as D (6 bases). The ends were cut back, 0 bases at V and 0 bases at J, with 12 bases in the middle. This CDR3 comprises 17 residues. From germline, CDR1 is LGHNA and CDR2 YNFKEQ. CDR3 nucleotides: TGTGCCAGCAGCCAAGACCCCTCGACAGGAGCCAAAAACATTCAGTACTTC. Translated: CASSQDPSTGAKNIQYF.

This clone was counted only a few times. V gene TRBV23-1 combines with J gene TRBJ2-1, with a possible D match to TRBD2 (5 bases). TRBV23-1 is an ORF, with its function uncertain. This CDR3 comprises 16 residues. V was clipped by 4 bases and J by 6 bases, with 19 bases between them. In DNA, the CDR3 is TGCGCCAGCAGTCTCGGACTCCCTCCGATACTCAATGAGCAGTTCTTC. It specifies CASSLGLPPILNEQFF.